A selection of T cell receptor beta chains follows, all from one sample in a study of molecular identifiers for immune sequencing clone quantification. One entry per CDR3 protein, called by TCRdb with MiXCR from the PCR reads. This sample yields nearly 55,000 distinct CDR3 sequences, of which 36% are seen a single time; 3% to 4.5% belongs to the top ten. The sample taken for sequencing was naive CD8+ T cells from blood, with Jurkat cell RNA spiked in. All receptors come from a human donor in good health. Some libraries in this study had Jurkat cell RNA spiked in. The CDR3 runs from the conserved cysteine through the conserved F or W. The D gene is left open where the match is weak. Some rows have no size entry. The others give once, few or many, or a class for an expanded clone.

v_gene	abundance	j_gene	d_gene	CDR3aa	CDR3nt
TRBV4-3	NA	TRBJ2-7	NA	CASSQVEGAAYEQYF	TGCGCCAGCAGCCAAGTTGAGGGTGCAGCTTACGAGCAGTACTTC
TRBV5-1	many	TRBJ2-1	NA	CASRPRAAPEQFF	TGCGCCAGCCGCCCCAGGGCCGCACCTGAGCAGTTCTTC
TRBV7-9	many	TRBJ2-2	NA	CASSLKPGELFF	TGTGCCAGCAGCTTAAAACCAGGCGAGCTGTTTTTT
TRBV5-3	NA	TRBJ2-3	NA	CASSLILLLRTDTQYF	TGTGCCAGCAGCTTGATTTTATTACTTCGCACAGATACGCAGTATTTT
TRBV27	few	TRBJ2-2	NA	CASSYYTGELFF	TGTGCCAGCAGTTATTACACCGGGGAGCTGTTTTTT
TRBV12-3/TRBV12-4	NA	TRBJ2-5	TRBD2	CASRGGLAGVEETQYF	TGTGCCAGCAGGGGGGGACTTGCGGGAGTGGAGGAGACCCAGTACTTC
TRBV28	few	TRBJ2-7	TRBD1	CASSRPGTGVLEQYF	TGTGCCAGCAGCCGCCCCGGGACAGGGGTACTCGAGCAGTACTTC
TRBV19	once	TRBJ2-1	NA	CASSTPYNEQFF	TGTGCCAGTAGTACCCCCTACAATGAGCAGTTCTTC
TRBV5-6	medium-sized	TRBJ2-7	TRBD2	CASSSPGTSGYSYEQYF	TGTGCCAGCAGCTCTCCCGGGACTAGCGGGTACTCCTACGAGCAGTACTTC
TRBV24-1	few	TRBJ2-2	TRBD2	CATSDMTSGRPGELFF	TGTGCCACCAGTGATATGACTAGCGGGAGGCCCGGGGAGCTGTTTTTT
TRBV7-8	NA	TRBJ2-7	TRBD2	CASSYAGTSNEQYF	TGTGCCAGCAGCTATGCCGGGACTAGCAACGAGCAGTACTTC
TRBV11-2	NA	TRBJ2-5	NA	CASSMSGLPKETQYF	TGTGCCAGCAGCATGTCGGGACTCCCGAAAGAGACCCAGTACTTC
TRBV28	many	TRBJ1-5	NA	CAEGNPQHF	TGTGCCGAAGGAAATCCCCAGCATTTT
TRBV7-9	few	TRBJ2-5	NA	CASSFTGGALKETQYF	TGTGCCAGCAGCTTTACGGGGGGCGCGTTGAAGGAGACCCAGTACTTC
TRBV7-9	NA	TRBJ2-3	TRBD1	CASSADRGRAPDTQYF	TGTGCCAGCAGCGCAGACAGGGGGCGCGCGCCAGATACGCAGTATTTT
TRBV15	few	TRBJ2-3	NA	CATSRDRGLASTDTQYF	TGTGCCACCAGCAGAGATCGGGGGTTAGCCAGCACAGATACGCAGTATTTT
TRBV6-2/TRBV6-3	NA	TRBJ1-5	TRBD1	CATRDRTIQPQHF	TGTGCCACCCGGGACAGGACGATTCAGCCCCAGCATTTT
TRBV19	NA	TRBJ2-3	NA	CASSMTGATDTQYF	TGTGCCAGTAGTATGACGGGAGCCACAGATACGCAGTATTTT
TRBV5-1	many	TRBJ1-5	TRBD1	CASSHSGGVNQPQHF	TGCGCCAGCAGCCACTCAGGGGGCGTCAATCAGCCCCAGCATTTT
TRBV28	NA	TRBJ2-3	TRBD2	CASSWTSGDTDTQYF	TGTGCCAGCAGTTGGACTAGCGGGGACACAGATACGCAGTATTTT
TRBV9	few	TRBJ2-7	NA	CASSPELSSYEQYF	TGTGCCAGCTCCCCGGAGCTTAGCTCCTACGAGCAGTACTTC
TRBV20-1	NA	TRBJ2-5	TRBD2	CSAIEREWETQYF	TGCAGTGCTATAGAGCGGGAGTGGGAGACCCAGTACTTC
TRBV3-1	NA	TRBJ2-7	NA	CASSPLGTSNYEQYF	TGTGCCAGCAGCCCCCTTGGGACATCTAACTACGAGCAGTACTTC
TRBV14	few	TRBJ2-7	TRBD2	CASSQVAGRAYEQYF	TGTGCCAGCAGCCAAGTAGCAGGGAGGGCCTACGAGCAGTACTTC
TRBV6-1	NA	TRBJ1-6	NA	CASSQTENSPLHF	TGTGCCAGCAGTCAGACGGAAAATTCACCCCTCCACTTT
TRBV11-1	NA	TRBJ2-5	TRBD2	CAGRKRGEETQYF	TGTGCCGGTCGAAAGCGGGGTGAAGAGACCCAGTACTTC
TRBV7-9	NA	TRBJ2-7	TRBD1	CAGSASGGWYEQYF	TGTGCCGGCAGCGCTTCAGGGGGTTGGTACGAGCAGTACTTC
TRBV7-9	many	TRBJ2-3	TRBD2	CASSSQNRLAGRADTQYF	TGTGCCAGCAGCTCTCAGAATCGCCTAGCGGGACGTGCAGATACGCAGTATTTT
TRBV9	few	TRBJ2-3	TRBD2	CASSWTSGSTDTQYF	TGTGCCAGCAGCTGGACTAGCGGGTCCACAGATACGCAGTATTTT
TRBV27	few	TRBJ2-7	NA	CASSPGGSPYEQYF	TGTGCCAGCAGTCCCGGGGGTAGCCCCTACGAGCAGTACTTC
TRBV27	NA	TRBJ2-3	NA	CASSLAGPHYSNQPQYF	TGTGCCAGCAGTTTAGCCGGGCCCCATTATAGCAATCAGCCCCAGTATTTT
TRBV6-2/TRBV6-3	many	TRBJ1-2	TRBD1	CASRDGGQEGYTF	TGTGCCAGCAGAGACGGGGGACAGGAGGGCTACACCTTC
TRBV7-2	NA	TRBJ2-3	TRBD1	CASSSRDRGRTDTQYF	TGTGCCAGCAGCTCCAGGGACAGGGGGCGGACAGATACGCAGTATTTT
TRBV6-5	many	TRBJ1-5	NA	CASSLGAYQPQHF	TGTGCCAGCAGTTTGGGGGCTTATCAGCCCCAGCATTTT
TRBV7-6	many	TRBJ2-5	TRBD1	CASSLLDRVGETQYF	TGTGCCAGCAGCTTGCTAGACAGGGTTGGAGAGACCCAGTACTTC
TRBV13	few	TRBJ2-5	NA	CASSLLVRETQYF	TGTGCCAGCAGCTTGTTGGTCCGGGAGACCCAGTACTTC
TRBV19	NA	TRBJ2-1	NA	CASSIGASSYNEQFF	TGTGCCAGTAGTATCGGAGCGAGCTCCTACAATGAGCAGTTCTTC
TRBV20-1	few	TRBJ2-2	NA	CSANAGDLNTGELFF	TGCAGTGCAAACGCAGGAGATTTGAACACCGGGGAGCTGTTTTTT
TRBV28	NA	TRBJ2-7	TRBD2	CASSPGGGLQYEQYF	TGTGCCAGCAGCCCCGGGGGGGGGCTTCAGTACGAGCAGTACTTC
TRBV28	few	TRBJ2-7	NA	CASSLINSGSHEQYF	TGTGCCAGCAGTTTAATTAATAGTGGGAGCCACGAGCAGTACTTC
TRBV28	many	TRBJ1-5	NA	CASSSLRPQHF	TGTGCCAGCAGTTCCTTGAGGCCCCAGCATTTT
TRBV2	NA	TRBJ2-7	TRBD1	CASSGQGLRTYEQYF	TGTGCCAGCAGTGGACAGGGGTTACGGACCTACGAGCAGTACTTC
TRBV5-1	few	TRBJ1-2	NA	CASSLGANYGYTF	TGCGCCAGCAGCTTGGGGGCCAACTATGGCTACACCTTC
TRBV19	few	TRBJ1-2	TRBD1	CASSIGTGHEEDYTF	TGTGCCAGTAGTATTGGGACAGGTCACGAGGAGGACTACACCTTC
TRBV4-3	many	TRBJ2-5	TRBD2	CASSQVPLPRSGSGETQYF	TGCGCCAGCAGCCAAGTGCCCTTACCCCGTAGCGGGAGCGGAGAGACCCAGTACTTC
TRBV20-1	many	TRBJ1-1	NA	CSARDRAGERVTEAFF	TGCAGTGCTAGAGATCGGGCAGGGGAGAGGGTCACTGAAGCTTTCTTT
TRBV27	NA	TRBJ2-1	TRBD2	CASRLLTSGGAEDEQFF	TGTGCCAGCAGATTATTGACTAGCGGGGGGGCTGAGGATGAGCAGTTCTTC
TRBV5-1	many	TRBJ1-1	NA	CASSSWTGPTEAFF	TGCGCCAGCAGCTCCTGGACGGGCCCCACTGAAGCTTTCTTT
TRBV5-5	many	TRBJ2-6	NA	CASSLYRNSGANVLTF	TGTGCCAGCAGCTTGTACCGAAACTCTGGGGCCAACGTCCTGACTTTC
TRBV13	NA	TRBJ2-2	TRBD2	CASSRGLAEANTGELIF	TGTGCCAGCAGCCGCGGACTAGCGGAGGCGAACACCGGGGAGCTGATTTTT
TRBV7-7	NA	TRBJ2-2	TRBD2	CASSLVLLAGGPITGELFF	TGTGCTAGCAGCTTAGTTTTACTAGCGGGAGGGCCAATCACCGGGGAGCTGTTTTTT
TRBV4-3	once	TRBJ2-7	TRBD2	CASSQASGAPYEQNF	TGCGCCAGCAGCCAAGCTAGCGGGGCCCCGTACGAGCAGAACTTC
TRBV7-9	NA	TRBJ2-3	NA	CASTRVNTQYF	TGTGCCAGCACCAGGGTAAATACGCAGTATTTT
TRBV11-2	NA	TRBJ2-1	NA	CASSTTSYNEQFF	TGTGCCAGCAGCACCACTAGTTACAATGAGCAGTTCTTC
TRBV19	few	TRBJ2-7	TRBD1	CASSAGQGRYEQYF	TGTGCCAGTAGTGCGGGACAGGGAAGGTACGAGCAGTACTTC
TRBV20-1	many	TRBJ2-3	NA	CSARGPFSDTQYF	TGCAGTGCTAGAGGACCCTTTTCAGATACGCAGTATTTT
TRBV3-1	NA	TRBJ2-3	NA	CASSQEVGDTQYF	TGTGCCAGCAGCCAAGAGGTAGGAGATACGCAGTATTTT
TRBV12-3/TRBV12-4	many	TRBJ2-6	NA	CASSFSAGANVLTF	TGTGCCAGCAGTTTTTCTGCTGGGGCCAACGTCCTGACTTTC
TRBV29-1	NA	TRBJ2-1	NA	CSVDSGRRYNEQFF	TGCAGCGTTGATAGTGGGCGGCGGTACAATGAGCAGTTCTTC
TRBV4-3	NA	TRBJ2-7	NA	CASSQDVSLYEQYF	TGCGCCAGCAGCCAAGATGTCAGCCTCTACGAGCAGTACTTC